This T cell receptor beta chain was sequenced for a study of long-term antiretroviral therapy in people with HIV. Findings and limits, study-wide: HIV repertoires spanned tighter CDR3 length ranges than controls did. Dating from about 2003 to 2018, the blood was possibly obtained under older ART regimens.

This was the immunoSEQ v3.0 assay at survey level. Generated by immunoSEQ multiplex PCR, the TCRdb table keeps only in-frame clones and is missing some. The data show under 30,000 clones, around three quarters seen once. This clone is medium-sized. The antigen is undetermined. Source: unsorted PBMCs, taken 0.3 years after starting antiretroviral therapy. This TCR was recovered from a man between 40 and 49 years old with HIV.

DNA for the CDR3: TGCGCCAGCAGCCCACGATACTCGGGCCCCGGGACAGGGGGAACAGAGGGCACTGAAGCTTTCTTT. This encodes CASSPRYSGPGTGGTEGTEAFF. This chain connects TRBV4-1 to TRBJ1-1; TRBD1 aligns across 11 bases. The germline V gene encodes CDR1 MGHRA and CDR2 YSYEKL. The CDR3 is 22 residues long. The ends lost 4 bases at V and 4 bases at J; junction bases unmatched: 26.